One T cell receptor (beta chain) is described in this entry. The sample originates from a study of blood T cell repertoires in COVID-19. J lost 4 bases, V lost 6 bases, and 18 bases had no gene match. The germline CDR1 and CDR2 sequences are MDHEN and SYDVKM. The CDR3 sequence is 18 residues long. TCRdb keeps only in-frame clones here, not all; method: immunoSEQ multiplex PCR. The profile shows hundreds of thousands of clones, 89% of them singletons. The receptor's source is a man in his late teens or twenties with COVID-19, enrolled during active disease. The sequenced sample was peripheral blood. The chain couples TRBV28 to TRBJ1-2; 9 positions agree with TRBD1. CDR3 in amino acids: CASREVQGASTFLYGYTF. Here the CDR3 DNA reads TGTGCCAGCAGAGAAGTACAGGGGGCGTCGACATTTCTCTATGGCTACACCTTC.